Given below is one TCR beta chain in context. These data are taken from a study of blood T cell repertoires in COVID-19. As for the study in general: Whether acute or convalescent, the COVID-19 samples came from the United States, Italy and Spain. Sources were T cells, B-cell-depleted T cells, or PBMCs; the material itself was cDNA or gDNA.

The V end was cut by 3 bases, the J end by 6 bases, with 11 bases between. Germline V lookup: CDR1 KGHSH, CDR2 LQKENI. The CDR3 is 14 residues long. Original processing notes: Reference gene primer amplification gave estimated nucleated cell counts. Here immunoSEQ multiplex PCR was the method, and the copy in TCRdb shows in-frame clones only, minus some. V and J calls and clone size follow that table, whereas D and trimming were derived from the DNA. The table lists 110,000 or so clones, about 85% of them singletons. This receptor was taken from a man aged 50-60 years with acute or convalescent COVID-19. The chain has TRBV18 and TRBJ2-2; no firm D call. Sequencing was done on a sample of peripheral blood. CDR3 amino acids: CASSPGPLSGELFF. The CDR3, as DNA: TGTGCCAGCTCACCTGGGCCTCTATCCGGGGAGCTGTTTTTT.